The entry that follows covers one T cell receptor beta chain sequence. This entry is derived from a study of blood T cell repertoires in COVID-19. The protocol was immunoSEQ multiplex PCR, while the TCRdb copy is restricted to in-frame clones and leaves out a portion. The table shows approximately 220,000 clones, with over 80% occurring only once. With 0 bases removed from V and 6 bases from J, the gap between germline ends came to 30 bases. Germline V gene lookup returns CDR1 SGHTA and CDR2 FQGNSA. CDR3 length: 20 residues. What was sequenced was peripheral blood. This chain connects TRBV7-2 to TRBJ2-7; D perhaps matches TRBD2 (6 bases). The TCR originated in a man aged 40-50 years with acute or convalescent COVID-19. The CDR3 DNA follows: TGTGCCAGCAGCTTAGCGGGGGTGGAGCGTCGAGGAATTATCGGGGGCGAGCAGTACTTC. It translates to CASSLAGVERRGIIGGEQYF. Full variable domain (outside the CDR3, taken from reference TRBV7-2 and TRBJ2-7): GAGVSQSPSNKVTEKGKDVELRCDPISGHTALYWYRQSLGQGLEFLIYFQGNSAPDKSGLPSDRFSAERTGGSVSTLTIQRTQQEDSAVYLCASSLAGVERRGIIGGEQYFGPGTRLTVT.